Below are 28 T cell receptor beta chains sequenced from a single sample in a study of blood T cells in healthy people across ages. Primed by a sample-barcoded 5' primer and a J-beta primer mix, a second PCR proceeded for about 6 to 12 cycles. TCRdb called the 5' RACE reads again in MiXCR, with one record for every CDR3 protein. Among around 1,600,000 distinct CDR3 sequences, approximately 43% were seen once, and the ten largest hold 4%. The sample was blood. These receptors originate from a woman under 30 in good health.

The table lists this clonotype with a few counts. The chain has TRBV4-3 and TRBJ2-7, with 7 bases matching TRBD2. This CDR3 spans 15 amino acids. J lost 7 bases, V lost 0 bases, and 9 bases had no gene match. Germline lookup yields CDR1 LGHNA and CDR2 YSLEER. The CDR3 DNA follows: TGCGCCAGCAGCCAAGACCTACTGGCGGGGGTTGAGCAGTACTTC. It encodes CASSQDLLAGVEQYF.

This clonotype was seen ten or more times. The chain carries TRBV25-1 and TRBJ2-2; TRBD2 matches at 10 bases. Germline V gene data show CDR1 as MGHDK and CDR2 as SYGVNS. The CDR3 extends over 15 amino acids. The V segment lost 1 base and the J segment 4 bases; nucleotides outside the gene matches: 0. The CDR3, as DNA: TGTGCCAGCAGTGAATCTAGCGGGGGCACCGGGGAGCTGTTTTTT. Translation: CASSESSGGTGELFF.

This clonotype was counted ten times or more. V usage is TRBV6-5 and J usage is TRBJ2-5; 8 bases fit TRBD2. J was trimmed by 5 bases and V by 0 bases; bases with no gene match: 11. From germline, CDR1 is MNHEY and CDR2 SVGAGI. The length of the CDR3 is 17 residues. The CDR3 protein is CASSYSFSSGQTETQYF. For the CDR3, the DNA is TGTGCCAGCAGTTACTCGTTTTCTAGCGGGCAAACGGAGACCCAGTACTTC.

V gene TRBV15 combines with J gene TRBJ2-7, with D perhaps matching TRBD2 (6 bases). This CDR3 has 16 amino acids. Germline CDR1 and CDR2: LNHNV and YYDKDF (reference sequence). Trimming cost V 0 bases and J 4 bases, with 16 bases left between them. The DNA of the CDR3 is TGTGCCACCAGCAGAGATTTGCGGGGTAGTCCTTACGAGCAGTACTTC. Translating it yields CATSRDLRGSPYEQYF.

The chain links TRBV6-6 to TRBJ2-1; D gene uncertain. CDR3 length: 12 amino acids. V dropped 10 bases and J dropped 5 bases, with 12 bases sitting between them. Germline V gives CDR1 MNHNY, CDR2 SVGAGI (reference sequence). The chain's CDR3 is CATSAIDNEQFF. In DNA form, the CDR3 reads TGTGCCACCAGCGCAATTGACAATGAGCAGTTCTTC.

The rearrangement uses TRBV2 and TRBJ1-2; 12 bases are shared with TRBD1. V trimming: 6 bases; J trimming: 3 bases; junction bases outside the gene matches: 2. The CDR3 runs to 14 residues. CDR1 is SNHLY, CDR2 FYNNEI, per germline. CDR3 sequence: CASRGTGGDYGYTF. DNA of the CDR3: TGTGCCAGCAGAGGGACAGGGGGCGACTATGGCTACACCTTC. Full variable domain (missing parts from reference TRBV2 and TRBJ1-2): EPEVTQTPSHQVTQMGQEVILRCVPISNHLYFYWYRQILGQKVEFLVSFYNNEISEKSEIFDDQFSVERPDGSNFTLKIRSTKLEDSAMYFCASRGTGGDYGYTFGSGTRLTVV.

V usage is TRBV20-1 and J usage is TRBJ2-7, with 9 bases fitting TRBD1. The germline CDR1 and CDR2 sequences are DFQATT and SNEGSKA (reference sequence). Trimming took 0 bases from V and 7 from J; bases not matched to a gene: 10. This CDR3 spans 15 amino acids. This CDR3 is CSAREGGTGKGEQYF. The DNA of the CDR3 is TGCAGTGCTAGAGAAGGAGGGACAGGGAAGGGAGAGCAGTACTTC.

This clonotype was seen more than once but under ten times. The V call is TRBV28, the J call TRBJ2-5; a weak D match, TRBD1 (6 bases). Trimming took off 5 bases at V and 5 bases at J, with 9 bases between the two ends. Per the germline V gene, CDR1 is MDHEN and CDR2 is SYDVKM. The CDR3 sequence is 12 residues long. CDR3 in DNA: TGTGCCAGCAGTGGCAGGGGTGAGACCCAGTACTTC. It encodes CASSGRGETQYF.

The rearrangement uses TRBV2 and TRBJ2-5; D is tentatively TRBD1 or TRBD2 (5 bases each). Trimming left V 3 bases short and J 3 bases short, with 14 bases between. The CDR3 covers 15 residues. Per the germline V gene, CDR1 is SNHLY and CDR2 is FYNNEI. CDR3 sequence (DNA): TGTGCCAGCAGTGACGCAATGTTGGGGGAAGAGACCCAGTACTTC. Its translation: CASSDAMLGEETQYF.

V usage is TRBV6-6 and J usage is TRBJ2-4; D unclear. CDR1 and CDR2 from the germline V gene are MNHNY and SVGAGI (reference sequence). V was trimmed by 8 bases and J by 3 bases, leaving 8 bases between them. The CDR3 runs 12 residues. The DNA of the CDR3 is TGTGCCAGCCTGGGGTACAAAAACATTCAGTACTTC. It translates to CASLGYKNIQYF.

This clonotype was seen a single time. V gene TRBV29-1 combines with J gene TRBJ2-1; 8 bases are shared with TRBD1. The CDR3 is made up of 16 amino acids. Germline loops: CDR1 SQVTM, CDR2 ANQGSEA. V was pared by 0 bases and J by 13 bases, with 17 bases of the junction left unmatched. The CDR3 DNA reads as TGCAGCGTTGAAGACTTAGGACAGGGTTGGGAGAAGACCCAGTTCTTC. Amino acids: CSVEDLGQGWEKTQFF.

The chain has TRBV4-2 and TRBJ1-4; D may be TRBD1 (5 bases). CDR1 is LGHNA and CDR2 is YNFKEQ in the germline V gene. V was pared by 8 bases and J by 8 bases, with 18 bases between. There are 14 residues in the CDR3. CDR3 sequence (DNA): TGTGCCAGCCGCCCTGAACAGTGGGGGGAAAAACTGTTTTTT. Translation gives CASRPEQWGEKLFF.

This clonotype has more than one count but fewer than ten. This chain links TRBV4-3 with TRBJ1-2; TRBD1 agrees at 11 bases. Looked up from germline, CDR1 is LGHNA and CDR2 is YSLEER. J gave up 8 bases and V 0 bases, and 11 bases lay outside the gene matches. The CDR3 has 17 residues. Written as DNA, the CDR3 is TGCGCCAGCAGCCAAGATGGGGCCGGACAGGGGGCATACGGCTACACCTTC. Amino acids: CASSQDGAGQGAYGYTF.

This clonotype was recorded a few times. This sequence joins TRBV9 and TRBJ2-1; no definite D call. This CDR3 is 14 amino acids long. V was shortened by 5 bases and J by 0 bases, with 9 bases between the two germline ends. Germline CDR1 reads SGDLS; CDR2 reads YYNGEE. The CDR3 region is CASSWTDSYNEQFF. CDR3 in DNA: TGTGCCAGCAGTTGGACCGACTCCTACAATGAGCAGTTCTTC.

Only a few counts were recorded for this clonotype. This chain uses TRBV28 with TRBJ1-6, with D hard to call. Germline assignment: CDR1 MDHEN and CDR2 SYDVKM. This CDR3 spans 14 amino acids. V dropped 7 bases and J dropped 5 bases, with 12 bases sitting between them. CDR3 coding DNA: TGTGCCAGCATAGCGGACCGTAATAATTCACCCCTCCACTTT. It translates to CASIADRNNSPLHF.

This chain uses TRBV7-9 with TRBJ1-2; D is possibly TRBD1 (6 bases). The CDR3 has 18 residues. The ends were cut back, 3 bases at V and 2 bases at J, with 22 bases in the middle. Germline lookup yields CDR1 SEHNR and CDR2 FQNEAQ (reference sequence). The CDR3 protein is CASSFGTTSRGLNYGYTF. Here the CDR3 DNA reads TGTGCCAGCAGCTTTGGTACTACTTCGCGGGGGCTCAACTATGGCTACACCTTC.

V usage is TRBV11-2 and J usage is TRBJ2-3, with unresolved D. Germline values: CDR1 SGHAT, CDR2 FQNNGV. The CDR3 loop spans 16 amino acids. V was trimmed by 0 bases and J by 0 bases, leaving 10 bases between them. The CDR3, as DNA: TGTGCCAGCAGCTTAGATCGGGCGGAGAGCACAGATACGCAGTATTTT. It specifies CASSLDRAESTDTQYF.

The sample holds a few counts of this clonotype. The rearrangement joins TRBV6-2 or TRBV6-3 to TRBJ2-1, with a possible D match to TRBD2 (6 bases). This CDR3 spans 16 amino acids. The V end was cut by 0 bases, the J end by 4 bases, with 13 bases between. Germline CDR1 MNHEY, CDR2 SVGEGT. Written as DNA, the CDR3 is TGTGCCAGCAGTTACTCGGGTGGGAGGAGTTACAATGAGCAGTTCTTC. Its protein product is CASSYSGGRSYNEQFF.

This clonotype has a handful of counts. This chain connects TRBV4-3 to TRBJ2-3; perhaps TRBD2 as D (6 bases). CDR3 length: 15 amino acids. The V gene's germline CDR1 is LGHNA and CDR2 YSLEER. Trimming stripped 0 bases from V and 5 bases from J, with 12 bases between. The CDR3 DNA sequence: TGCGCCAGCAGCCAAGATCGGGGGAATTTAGATACGCAGTATTTT. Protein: CASSQDRGNLDTQYF.

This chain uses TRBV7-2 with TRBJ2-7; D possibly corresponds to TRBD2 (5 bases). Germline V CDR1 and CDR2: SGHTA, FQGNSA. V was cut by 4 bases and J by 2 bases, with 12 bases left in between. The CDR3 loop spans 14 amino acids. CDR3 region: CASSSQAEAYEQYF. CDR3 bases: TGTGCCAGCAGCTCCCAAGCGGAGGCCTACGAGCAGTACTTC.

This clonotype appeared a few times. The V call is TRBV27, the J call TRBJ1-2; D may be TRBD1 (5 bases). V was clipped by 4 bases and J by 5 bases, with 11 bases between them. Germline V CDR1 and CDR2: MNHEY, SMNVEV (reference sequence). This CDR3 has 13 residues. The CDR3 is CASSSPGGYGYTF. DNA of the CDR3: TGTGCCAGCAGTTCTCCCGGGGGTTATGGCTACACCTTC.

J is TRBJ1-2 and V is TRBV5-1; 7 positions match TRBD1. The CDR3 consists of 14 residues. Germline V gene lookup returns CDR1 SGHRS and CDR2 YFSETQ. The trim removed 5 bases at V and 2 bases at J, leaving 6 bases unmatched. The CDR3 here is CASSSTGPNYGYTF. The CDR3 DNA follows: TGCGCCAGCAGTTCGACAGGGCCCAACTATGGCTACACCTTC. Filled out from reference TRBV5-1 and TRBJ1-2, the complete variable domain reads KAGVTQTPRYLIKTRGQQVTLSCSPISGHRSVSWYQQTPGQGLQFLFEYFSETQRNKGNFPGRFSGRQFSNSRSEMNVSTLELGDSALYLCASSSTGPNYGYTFGSGTRLTVV.

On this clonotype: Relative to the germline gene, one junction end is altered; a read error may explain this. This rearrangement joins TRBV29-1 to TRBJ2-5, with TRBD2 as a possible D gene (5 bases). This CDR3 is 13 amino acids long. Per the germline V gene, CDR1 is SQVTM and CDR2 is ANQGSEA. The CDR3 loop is CGVERGPQETQYF. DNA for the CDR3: TGCGGCGTTGAAAGAGGGCCCCAAGAGACCCAGTACTTC.

The CDR3 sequence: CSASSLSSYNEQFF. The CDR3 DNA follows: TGCAGTGCTAGTAGTCTTAGCTCCTACAATGAGCAGTTCTTC. This rearrangement joins TRBV20-1 to TRBJ2-1; D not certain. This CDR3 is built from 14 residues. V was pared by 3 bases and J by 0 bases, with 9 bases between. Germline CDR1 and CDR2: DFQATT and SNEGSKA (reference sequence).

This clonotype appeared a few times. This chain's CDR3 is CASSLILYNEQFF. The CDR3 coding sequence is TGTGCCAGCAGTTTAATACTTTACAATGAGCAGTTCTTC. This chain links TRBV12-3 or TRBV12-4 with TRBJ2-1; D call uncertain. Trimming cost V 2 bases and J 4 bases, with 6 bases left between them. CDR3 size: 13 residues.

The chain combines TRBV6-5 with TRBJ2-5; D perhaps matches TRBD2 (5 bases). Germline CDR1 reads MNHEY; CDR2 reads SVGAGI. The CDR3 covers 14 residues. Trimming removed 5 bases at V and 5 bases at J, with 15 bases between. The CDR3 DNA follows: TGTGCCAGCAGTCCCCCGGGAAGGCTGGAGACCCAGTACTTC. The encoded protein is CASSPPGRLETQYF.

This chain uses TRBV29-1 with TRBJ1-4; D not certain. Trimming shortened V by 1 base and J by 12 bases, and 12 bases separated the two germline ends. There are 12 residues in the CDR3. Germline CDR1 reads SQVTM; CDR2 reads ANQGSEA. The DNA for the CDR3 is TGCAGCGTTGAAGGGACCGACCGGGAACTGTTTTTT. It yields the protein CSVEGTDRELFF.

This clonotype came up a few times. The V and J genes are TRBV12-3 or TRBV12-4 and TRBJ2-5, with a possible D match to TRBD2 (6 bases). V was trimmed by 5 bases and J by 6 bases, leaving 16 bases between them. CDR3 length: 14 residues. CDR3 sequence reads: CASSPRTIPQTQYF. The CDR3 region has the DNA TGTGCCAGCAGTCCACGGACTATACCCCAGACCCAGTACTTC.